Listed here is a single T cell receptor beta chain. This clone showed up just once. It has no known antigen specificity. No much larger clone is present one base from it, and per-base qualities are unavailable. CD8 naive samples consisted of CD45RO-negative cells that were positively selected for CCR7, yielding a CD45RA+CCR7+ population without TemRA cells. The donors were healthy, HIV-negative adults with no recently reported acute infections or vaccinations. Only Caucasian adults living in Nashville, Tennessee, USA were represented among the donors. After blood collection by leukapheresis, PBMCs were isolated using Ficoll-Histopaque density gradient centrifugation and then cryopreserved in the vapor phase of liquid nitrogen. Purity and quantity of every magnetically sorted T cell population were checked by analytical flow cytometry. Genomic DNA was isolated from every sorted fraction and measured by UV absorbance on a Nanodrop 2000c.

Looking up the germline V gene yields CDR1 SNHLY and CDR2 FYNNEI. From the cysteine through the phenylalanine, the CDR3 covers 16 amino acids. Just the 48-base CDR3 DNA is kept, in frame starting at base 1. V is cut by 3 bases and J by 4 bases, and the space between the germline ends is 19 bases. Using the deep immunoSEQ assay, TCR CDR3 regions were amplified from genomic DNA by multiplex PCR. Extracted genomic DNA from each cell subset was distributed evenly across all wells of several immunoSEQ 96-well plates, and each plate was treated as a replicate. For sorted subsets, each replicate PCR was loaded with 200 ng genomic DNA, equivalent to about 33,000 T cell genomes. The purified libraries were quantified using a Qubit 3.0 fluorometer, sized with a Bioanalyzer 2100, and then quantified again using the KAPA Library Quantification kit. Every immunoSEQ 96-well plate was sequenced on a separate single-read 150-cycle Illumina NextSeq 550 flow cell. On the authors' methods: Because the immunoSEQ output held only junctional sequences and lacked quality scores, the filtering could not match the filtering applied to full-length reads. To assign V/J genes and CDR3, sequences were annotated against IMGT germline references using PyIR, a Python wrapper for IgBLAST v1.9. Reads with weak V/J assignments (E-value above 1e-6), missing CDR3, stop codons, out-of-frame junctions, or ambiguous translated residues were removed. V3J clonotypes were defined by identical inferred V gene, J gene, and CDR3 amino acid sequence. Percentage overlap between repertoires was computed as shared unique clonotypes divided by the size of the smaller repertoire. RTK rarefaction, the Chao1 estimator, and Recon v2.1 estimates of unobserved clonotypes were used to assess repertoire richness. Generation probabilities for all TCRbeta clonotypes obtained by the gDNA method from a few donors were computed using OLGA. Here the immuneACCESS table is served through TCRdb, limited to in-frame sequences with V and J called. Missing clones are a known gap in these copies; in checked studies unresolved V genes cover under half, and the rest lacks a known reason. That table furnishes V, J and clone size, whereas the DNA furnished D and trimming. This sample comprises 550,000 to 600,000 clones, about 98% of them detected only once. Clones ranked in the top ten supply 0.3% of the sample.

This sample is part of a study of shared clonotypes between healthy human individuals (dated by TCRdb to 2020 to 2021). Notes on the research overall: The cohort comprised two women and three men aged 18 to 49 years. For each donor, CD4 naive and CD4 memory were each run on three plates, CD8 naive on two plates, and CD8 memory on one plate. To estimate repertoire size and how much clonotypes are shared between individuals, the study performed deep sequencing of blood TCR repertoires from a few healthy adults. To increase sequencing depth and limit assay-specific biases, TCR repertoire library preparation and sequencing were carried out by different laboratories using diverse techniques. Each donor's leukapheresis produced roughly between roughly 0.94 and 9.5 billion PBMCs.

Paper-wide results and their limitations: Sampling was restricted to blood, and TCR repertoires in tissues likely differ from the TCR repertoires found in blood. The genetic and exposure-history diversity represented was limited by the small number of donors. Estimated clonotype richness was generally larger for naive than for memory subsets. Compared with non-shared clonotypes, clonotypes shared by all four sorted-subset donors had higher generation probabilities. Even with the large sequencing depth, rarefaction of the sorted-subset datasets indicated that sequencing was incomplete. Based on pairwise subsampling, the degree of clonotype sharing among donors was expected to be affected by sequencing depth. Across four donors, about 5% of naive CD4, roughly 3.4% of naive CD8, 2% to 2.5% of memory CD4, and about 0.4% of memory CD8 clonotypes were shared.

The TCR originated in a man aged 25-45 years in good health. Sequenced input: naive CD8+ T cells sorted from blood. The cell subset or site label corresponds to: CD45RA+CCR7+. The chain joins TRBV2 to TRBJ2-7; TRBD2 might be the D gene, on 7 matching bases. The DNA reads as follows: TGTGCCAGCAGTGAGCTCCCCCAGGGGAGGGTTTACGAGCAGTACTTC. Its translation is CASSELPQGRVYEQYF. Outside the CDR3, residues come from the reference TRBV2 and TRBJ2-7 proteins, so the full variable domain is: EPEVTQTPSHQVTQMGQEVILRCVPISNHLYFYWYRQILGQKVEFLVSFYNNEISEKSEIFDDQFSVERPDGSNFTLKIRSTKLEDSAMYFCASSELPQGRVYEQYFGPGTRLTVT.